This T cell receptor beta chain was identified during a study of neurological immune-mediated disorders. This clonotype came up many times. In TCRdb, the 5' RACE reads were re-called with MiXCR into one record per CDR3 protein. This sample carries about 66,000 distinct CDR3 sequences, around 3.9% of them seen once, and the ten largest clones take 1% to 1.5%. Sequenced input: PBMCs. The sequence was obtained from a man aged 25-45 years with multiple sclerosis.

CDR3 DNA: TGTGCCAGCAGTTTGGAGGGACAAGGCACCTACGAGCAGTACTTC. This encodes CASSLEGQGTYEQYF. The chain links TRBV27 to TRBJ2-7, with D perhaps TRBD1 or TRBD2 (6 bases each). The CDR3 totals 15 residues. From germline, CDR1 is MNHEY and CDR2 SMNVEV (reference sequence). The V end was cut by 3 bases, the J end by 2 bases, with 14 bases between.